This T cell receptor beta chain came from a study of identical twins. Overall study results and limits: While abundant cord blood beta clonotypes carried fewer insertions, memory repertoires showed no such pattern. Diverse VJ usage suggested most zero-insertion clonotypes were not invariant T cells. Excess low generation probability was seen in twin-shared out-of-frame alpha sequences.

Comment on this clonotype: Its specificity is unknown.

Template switching added a universal primer site, and cDNA bore unique molecular identifiers. A single record per CDR3 protein comes from TCRdb applying MiXCR to the 5' RACE reads. The profile covers around 1.7 million distinct CDR3 sequences, with about 32% appearing a single time and about 0.27% taken by the ten largest. CDR1 SGHDT and CDR2 YYEEEE come from the germline V gene. Trimming pared 4 bases from V and 2 bases from J, leaving 13 bases between. This CDR3 is built from 15 residues. The specimen sequenced was cord blood. The origin of this receptor is a newborn girl in good health. V usage is TRBV5-6 and J usage is TRBJ2-1, with TRBD2 as a possible D gene (5 bases). The CDR3 DNA follows: TGTGCCAGCAGCAGAGGGTCTAAACCCTACAATGAGCAGTTCTTC. It specifies CASSRGSKPYNEQFF.